This T cell receptor beta chain was identified in a study of shared clonotypes between healthy human individuals. Several immunoSEQ plates received, in even portions, the genomic DNA of each subset. This table comes from immunoSEQ multiplex PCR, and its TCRdb copy is limited to in-frame clones, with some not included. Of roughly 500,000 clones in the sample, 81% were seen once. The CDR3 is made up of 12 amino acids. Trimming took off 3 bases at V and 7 bases at J, with 9 bases between the two ends. The V gene's germline CDR1 is KGHSH and CDR2 LQKENI. The chain joins TRBV18 to TRBJ2-5, with a tentative D call TRBD2 (6 bases). The clonotype was recovered from a middle-aged woman in good health. Some clones in this sample may be carry-over from other donors' samples. What was sequenced was PBMCs. CDR3 coding DNA: TGTGCCAGCTCACCGGGGGGACGGACCCAGTACTTC. Translated, it gives CASSPGGRTQYF.